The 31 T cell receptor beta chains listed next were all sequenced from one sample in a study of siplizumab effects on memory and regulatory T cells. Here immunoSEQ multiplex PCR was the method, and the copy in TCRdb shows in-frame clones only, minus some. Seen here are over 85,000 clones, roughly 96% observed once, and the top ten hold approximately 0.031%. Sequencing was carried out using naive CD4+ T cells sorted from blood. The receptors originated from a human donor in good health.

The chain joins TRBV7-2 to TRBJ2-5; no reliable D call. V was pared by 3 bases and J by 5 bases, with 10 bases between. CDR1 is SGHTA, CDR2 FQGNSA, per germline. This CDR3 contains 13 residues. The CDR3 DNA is TGTGCCAGCAGCTTGGCTGGGGTTGAGACCCAGTACTTC. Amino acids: CASSLAGVETQYF. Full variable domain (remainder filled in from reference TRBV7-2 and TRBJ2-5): GAGVSQSPSNKVTEKGKDVELRCDPISGHTALYWYRQSLGQGLEFLIYFQGNSAPDKSGLPSDRFSAERTGGSVSTLTIQRTQQEDSAVYLCASSLAGVETQYFGPGTRLLVL.

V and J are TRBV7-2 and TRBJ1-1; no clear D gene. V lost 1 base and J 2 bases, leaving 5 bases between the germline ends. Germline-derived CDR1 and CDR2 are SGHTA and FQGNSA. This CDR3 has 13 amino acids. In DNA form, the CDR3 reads TGTGCCAGCAGCTTAGAAAGTAACACTGAAGCTTTCTTT. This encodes CASSLESNTEAFF. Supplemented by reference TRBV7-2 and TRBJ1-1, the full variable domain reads GAGVSQSPSNKVTEKGKDVELRCDPISGHTALYWYRQSLGQGLEFLIYFQGNSAPDKSGLPSDRFSAERTGGSVSTLTIQRTQQEDSAVYLCASSLESNTEAFFGQGTRLTVV.

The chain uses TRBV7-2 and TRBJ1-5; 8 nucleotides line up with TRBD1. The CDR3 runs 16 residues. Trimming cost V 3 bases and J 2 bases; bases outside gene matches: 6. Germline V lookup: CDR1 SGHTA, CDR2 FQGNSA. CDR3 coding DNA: TGTGCCAGCAGCTTGGGACAGGCTGGGGGCAATCAGCCCCAGCATTTT. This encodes CASSLGQAGGNQPQHF.

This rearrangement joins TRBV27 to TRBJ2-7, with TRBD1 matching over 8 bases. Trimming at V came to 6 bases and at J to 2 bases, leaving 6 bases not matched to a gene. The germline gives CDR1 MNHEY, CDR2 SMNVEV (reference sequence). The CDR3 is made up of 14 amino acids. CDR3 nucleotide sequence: TGTGCCAGCAGAGGACAGGGCAAACCCTACGAGCAGTACTTC. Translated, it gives CASRGQGKPYEQYF.

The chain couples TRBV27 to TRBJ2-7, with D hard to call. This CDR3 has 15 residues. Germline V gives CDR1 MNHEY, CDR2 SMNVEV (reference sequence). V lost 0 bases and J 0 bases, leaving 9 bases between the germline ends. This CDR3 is CASSLSPVLSYEQYF. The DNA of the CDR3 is TGTGCCAGCAGTTTATCCCCGGTTCTCTCCTACGAGCAGTACTTC.

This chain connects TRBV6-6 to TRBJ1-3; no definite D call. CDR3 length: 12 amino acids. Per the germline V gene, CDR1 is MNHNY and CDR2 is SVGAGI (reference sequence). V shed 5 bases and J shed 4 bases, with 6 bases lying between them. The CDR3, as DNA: TGTGCCAGCAGTCCCTGGGGAAACACCATATATTTT. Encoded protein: CASSPWGNTIYF.

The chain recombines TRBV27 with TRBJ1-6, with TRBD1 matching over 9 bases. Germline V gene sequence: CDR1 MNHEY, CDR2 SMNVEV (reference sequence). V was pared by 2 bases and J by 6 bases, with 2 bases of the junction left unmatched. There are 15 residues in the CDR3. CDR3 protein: CASSLMGQGNSPLHF. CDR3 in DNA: TGTGCCAGCAGTTTAATGGGACAGGGTAATTCACCCCTCCACTTT.

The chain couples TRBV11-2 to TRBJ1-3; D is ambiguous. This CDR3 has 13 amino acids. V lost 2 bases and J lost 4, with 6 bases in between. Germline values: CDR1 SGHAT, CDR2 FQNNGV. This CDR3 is CASSLLTGNTIYF. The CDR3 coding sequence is TGTGCCAGCAGCTTATTGACCGGAAACACCATATATTTT.

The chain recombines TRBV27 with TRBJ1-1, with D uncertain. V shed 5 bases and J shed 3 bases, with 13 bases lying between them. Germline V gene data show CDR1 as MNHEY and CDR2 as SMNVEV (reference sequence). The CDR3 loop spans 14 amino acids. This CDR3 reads CASSARGRDTEAFF. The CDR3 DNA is TGTGCCAGCAGTGCCCGAGGGAGGGACACTGAAGCTTTCTTT.

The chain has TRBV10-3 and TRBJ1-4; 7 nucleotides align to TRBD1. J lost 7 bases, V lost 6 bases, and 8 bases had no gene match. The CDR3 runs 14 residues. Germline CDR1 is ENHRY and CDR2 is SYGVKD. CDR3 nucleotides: TGTGCCATCAGCTTCACAGGGGAGGGTGAAAAACTGTTTTTT. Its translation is CAISFTGEGEKLFF.

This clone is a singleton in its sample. The CDR3 loop is CAISPSGGYSNQPQHF. CDR3 bases: TGTGCCATCAGTCCCTCCGGGGGCTATAGCAATCAGCCCCAGCATTTT. This rearrangement joins TRBV10-3 to TRBJ1-5; perhaps TRBD1 as D (6 bases). The germline CDR1 and CDR2 sequences are ENHRY and SYGVKD. The CDR3 extends over 16 amino acids. The ends were cut back, 5 bases at V and 0 bases at J, with 14 bases in the middle.

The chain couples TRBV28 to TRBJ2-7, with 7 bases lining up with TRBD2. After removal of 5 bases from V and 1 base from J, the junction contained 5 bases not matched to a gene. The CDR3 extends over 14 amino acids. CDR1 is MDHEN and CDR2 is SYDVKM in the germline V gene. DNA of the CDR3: TGTGCCAGCAGTCGAACGGGGGGATCCTACGAGCAGTACTTC. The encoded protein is CASSRTGGSYEQYF.

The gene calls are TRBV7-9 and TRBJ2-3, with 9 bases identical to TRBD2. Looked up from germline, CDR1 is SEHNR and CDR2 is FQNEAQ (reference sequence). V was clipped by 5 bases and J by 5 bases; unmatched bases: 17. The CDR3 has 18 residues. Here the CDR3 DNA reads TGTGCCAGCAGCCCCCGTGTGGTAGCGGGGGAGGTACGAGATACGCAGTATTTT. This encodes CASSPRVVAGEVRDTQYF.

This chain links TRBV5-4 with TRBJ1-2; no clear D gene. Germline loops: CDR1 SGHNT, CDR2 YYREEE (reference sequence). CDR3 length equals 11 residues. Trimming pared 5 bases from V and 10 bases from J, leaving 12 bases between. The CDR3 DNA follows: TGTGCCAGCAGAAGGACCCAAGACTACACCTTC. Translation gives CASRRTQDYTF.

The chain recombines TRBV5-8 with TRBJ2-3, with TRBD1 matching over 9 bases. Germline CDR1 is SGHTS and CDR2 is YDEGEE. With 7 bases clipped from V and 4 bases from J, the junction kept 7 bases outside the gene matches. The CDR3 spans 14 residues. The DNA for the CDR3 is TGTGCCAGCCAAGACAGGGGGTCAGCAGATACGCAGTATTTT. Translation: CASQDRGSADTQYF.

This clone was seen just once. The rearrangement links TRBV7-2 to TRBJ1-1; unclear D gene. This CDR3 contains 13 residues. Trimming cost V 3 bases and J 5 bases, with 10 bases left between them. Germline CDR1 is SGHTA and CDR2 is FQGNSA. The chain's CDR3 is CASSLGSGTEAFF. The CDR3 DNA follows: TGTGCCAGCAGCTTGGGCAGCGGGACTGAAGCTTTCTTT. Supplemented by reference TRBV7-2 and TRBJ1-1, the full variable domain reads GAGVSQSPSNKVTEKGKDVELRCDPISGHTALYWYRQSLGQGLEFLIYFQGNSAPDKSGLPSDRFSAERTGGSVSTLTIQRTQQEDSAVYLCASSLGSGTEAFFGQGTRLTVV.

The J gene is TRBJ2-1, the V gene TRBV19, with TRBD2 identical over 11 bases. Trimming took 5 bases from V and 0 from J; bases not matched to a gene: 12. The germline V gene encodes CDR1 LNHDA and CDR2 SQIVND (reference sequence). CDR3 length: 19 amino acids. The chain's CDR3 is CASSPGLAGGVSSYNEQFF. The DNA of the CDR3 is TGTGCCAGTAGTCCTGGCCTAGCGGGGGGCGTAAGCTCCTACAATGAGCAGTTCTTC. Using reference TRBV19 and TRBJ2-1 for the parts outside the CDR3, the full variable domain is DGGITQSPKYLFRKEGQNVTLSCEQNLNHDAMYWYRQDPGQGLRLIYYSQIVNDFQKGDIAEGYSVSREKKESFPLTVTSAQKNPTAFYLCASSPGLAGGVSSYNEQFFGPGTRLTVL.

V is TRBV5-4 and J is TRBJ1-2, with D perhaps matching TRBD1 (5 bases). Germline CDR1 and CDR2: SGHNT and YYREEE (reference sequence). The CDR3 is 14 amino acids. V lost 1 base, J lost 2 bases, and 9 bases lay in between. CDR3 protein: CASSLQQANYGYTF. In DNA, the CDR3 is TGTGCCAGCAGCTTGCAACAGGCGAACTATGGCTACACCTTC.

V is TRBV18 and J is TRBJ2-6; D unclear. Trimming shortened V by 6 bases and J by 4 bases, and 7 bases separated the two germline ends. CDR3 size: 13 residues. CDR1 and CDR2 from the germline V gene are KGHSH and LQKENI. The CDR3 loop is CASSLGGANVLTF. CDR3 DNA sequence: TGTGCCAGCTCCCTCGGGGGGGCCAACGTCCTGACTTTC.

The DNA of the CDR3 is TGTGCCAGCAGCCGTGGACAGGGTAATTCACCCCTCCACTTT. Translating gives CASSRGQGNSPLHF. The chain carries TRBV7-9 and TRBJ1-6, with 8 positions matching TRBD1. V lost 5 bases, J lost 6 bases, and 3 bases stayed unmatched. The length of the CDR3 is 14 residues. Germline CDR1 SEHNR, CDR2 FQNEAQ (reference sequence).

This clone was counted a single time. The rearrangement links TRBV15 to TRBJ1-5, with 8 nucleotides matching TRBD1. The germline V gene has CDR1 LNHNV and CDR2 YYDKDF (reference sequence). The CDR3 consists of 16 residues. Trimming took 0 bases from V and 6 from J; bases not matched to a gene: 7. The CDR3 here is CATSRDGGQGGQPQHF. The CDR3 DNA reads TGTGCCACCAGCAGAGATGGAGGACAGGGAGGTCAGCCCCAGCATTTT.

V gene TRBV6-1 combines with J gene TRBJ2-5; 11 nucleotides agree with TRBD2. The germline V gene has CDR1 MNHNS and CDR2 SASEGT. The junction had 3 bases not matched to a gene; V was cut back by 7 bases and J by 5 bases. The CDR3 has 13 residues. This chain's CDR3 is CASIRTSGETQYF. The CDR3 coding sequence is TGTGCCAGCATTAGGACTAGCGGGGAGACCCAGTACTTC.

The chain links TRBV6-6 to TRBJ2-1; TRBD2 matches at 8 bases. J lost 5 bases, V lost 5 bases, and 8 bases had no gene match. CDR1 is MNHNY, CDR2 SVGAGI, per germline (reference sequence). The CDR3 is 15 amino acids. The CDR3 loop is CASSPRAGGHNEQFF. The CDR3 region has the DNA TGTGCCAGCAGTCCCCGCGCGGGGGGTCACAATGAGCAGTTCTTC.

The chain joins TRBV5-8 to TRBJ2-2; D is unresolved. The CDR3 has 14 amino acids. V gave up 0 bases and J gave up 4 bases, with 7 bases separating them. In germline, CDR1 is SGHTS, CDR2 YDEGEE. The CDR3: CASSLGDVTGELFF. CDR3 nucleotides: TGTGCCAGCAGCTTGGGTGATGTCACCGGGGAGCTGTTTTTT.

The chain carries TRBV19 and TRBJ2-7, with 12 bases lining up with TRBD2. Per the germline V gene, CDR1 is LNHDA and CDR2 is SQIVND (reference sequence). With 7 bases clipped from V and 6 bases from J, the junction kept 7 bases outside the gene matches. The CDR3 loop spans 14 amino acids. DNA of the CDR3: TGTGCCAGTATACGGACTAGCGGGGTGTCCGAGCAGTACTTC. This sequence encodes CASIRTSGVSEQYF.

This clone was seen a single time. CDR3 in DNA: TGTGCCAGCAGTTACTCCTCCGCGCTTAGCTTCAGGCCCCTCCACTTT. Its translation: CASSYSSALSFRPLHF. The chain uses TRBV6-5 and TRBJ1-6; D gene ambiguous. CDR3 length: 16 amino acids. Germline loops: CDR1 MNHEY, CDR2 SVGAGI. The V end lost 0 bases, the J end lost 13 bases, and 19 bases lay between the germline ends.

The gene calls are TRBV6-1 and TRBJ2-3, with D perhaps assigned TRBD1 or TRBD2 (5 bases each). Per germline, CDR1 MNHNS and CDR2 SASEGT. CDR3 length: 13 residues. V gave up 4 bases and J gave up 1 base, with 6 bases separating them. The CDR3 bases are TGTGCCAGCAGTGGGGACGGCACAGATACGCAGTATTTT. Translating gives CASSGDGTDTQYF.

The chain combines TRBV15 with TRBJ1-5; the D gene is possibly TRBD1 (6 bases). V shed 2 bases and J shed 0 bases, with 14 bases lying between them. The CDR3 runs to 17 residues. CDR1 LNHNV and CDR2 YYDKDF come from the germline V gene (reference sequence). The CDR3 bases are TGTGCCACCAGCAGAAGGTCAGGGGATCTTAGCAATCAGCCCCAGCATTTT. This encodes CATSRRSGDLSNQPQHF.

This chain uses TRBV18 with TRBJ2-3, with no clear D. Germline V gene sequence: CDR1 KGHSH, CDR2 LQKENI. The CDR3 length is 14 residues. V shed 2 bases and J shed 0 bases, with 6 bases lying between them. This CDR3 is CASSPGPSTDTQYF. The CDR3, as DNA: TGTGCCAGCTCACCAGGGCCGAGCACAGATACGCAGTATTTT.

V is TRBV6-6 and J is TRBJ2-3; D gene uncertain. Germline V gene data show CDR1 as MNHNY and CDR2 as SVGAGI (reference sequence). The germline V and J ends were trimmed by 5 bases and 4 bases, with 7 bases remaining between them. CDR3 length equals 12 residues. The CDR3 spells CASSTHADTQYF. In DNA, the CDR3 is TGTGCCAGCAGTACCCACGCAGATACGCAGTATTTT.

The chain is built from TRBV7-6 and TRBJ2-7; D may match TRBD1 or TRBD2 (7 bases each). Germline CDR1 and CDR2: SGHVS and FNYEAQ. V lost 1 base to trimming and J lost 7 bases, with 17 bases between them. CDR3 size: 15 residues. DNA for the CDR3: TGTGCCAGCAGCTTAGGTTTCGCAGGGGGAGGGGAGCAGTACTTC. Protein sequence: CASSLGFAGGGEQYF.